This TCR beta chain was recovered during a study of Graves' ophthalmopathy and Graves' hyperthyroidism. Notes on the study in general: Between ophthalmopathy and stable hyperthyroidism, a 13-signature model drew a separation with 87.88% sensitivity and approximately 77% specificity.

Transcripts of RNA were the source for amplifying TCR beta CDR3 regions. Scientists carried out first-round RT-PCR using HTBI primers and then a second-round multiplex PCR. TCRdb used MiXCR to reprocess the multiplex PCR reads, holding one entry per CDR3 protein. Found here are approximately 700,000 distinct CDR3 sequences, more than 40% of them singletons; the top ten hold under 3.5%. With 7 bases removed from V and 3 bases from J, the gap between germline ends came to 22 bases. The CDR3 loop spans 17 amino acids. This clonotype has ten or more counts. Its antigen is undetermined. Ophthalmopathy donors were characterized by moderate-to-severe activity, CAS of at least 3, NOSPECS of at least 4, and duration under 3 months.

The origin of this receptor is an adult man with Graves' ophthalmopathy. This chain connects TRBV12-3 or TRBV12-4 to TRBJ1-3; D is possibly TRBD1 (5 bases). Sequencing was performed on peripheral blood. CDR3 protein: CASTQLPQTVFGNTIYF. As DNA, the CDR3 is TGTGCCAGCACTCAGTTGCCTCAGACAGTTTTTGGAAACACCATATATTTT.